This section outlines one TCR beta chain sequence together with its context. Building of the TCR beta libraries involved iRepertoire HTBI primers and Arm-PCR of CDR3 regions. Study processing details: Samples jointly harbored roughly 60 TRBV and 14 TRBJ segments. TCRdb fed the multiplex PCR reads into MiXCR, producing one record per CDR3 protein. V and J calls and clone size were set by TCRdb, not the authors. The top ten clones hold approximately 20% of a sample with hundreds of thousands of distinct CDR3 sequences, 16% of them seen once. The sample is drawn from a study of regulatory T cells in long-lasting Graves disease. Indicated time point: newly diagnosed GD, antithyroid drugs for less than 3 months. The authors made the TCR library using RNA they extracted from PBMCs. Another study also made use of these data, one on T cells in Graves' hyperthyroidism and ophthalmopathy. From that second work: First-round RT-PCR targeting the TCR CDR3 was performed with the HTBI primer set.

This sample comprised peripheral blood mononuclear cells (PBMCs), obtained at new diagnosis, from a patient treated with antithyroid drugs. This TCR was recovered from a woman in her 30s with Graves disease.

CDR3 sequence: CASSPGLGSSYNSPLHF. The DNA for the CDR3 is TGTGCCAGCAGCCCCGGCTTGGGGAGCTCCTATAATTCACCCCTCCACTTT. The chain combines TRBV7-9 with TRBJ1-6; no firm D call. V was cut by 5 bases and J by 0 bases, with 14 bases left in between. The CDR3 extends over 17 amino acids. Germline CDR1 SEHNR, CDR2 FQNEAQ (reference sequence).